These T cell receptor beta chains were read from a single sample in a study of PD-L1 blockade in urothelial cancer. Libraries were prepared by immunoSEQ multiplex PCR; TCRdb keeps only in-frame clonotypes and omits some of them. The sample gives about 95,000 clones, around 90% of which show up once; about 1.6% is in the top ten. The sequencing used PBMCs, collected around atezolizumab (anti-PD-L1) treatment. The source of these receptors is a man aged 60 to 69 with urothelial cancer. Each CDR3 is given with its conserved first and last residue. Fields, in order: V gene, J gene, D gene, clone size, CDR3 length, CDR3 DNA, CDR3 protein. D genes are given only for firm matches. Not all rows give a size; the values are once, few, many and, for expanded clones, a class.

V: TRBV4-3
J: TRBJ2-1
D: TRBD2
size: NA
length: 19
DNA: TGCGCCAGCAGCCAAGATCACCCTCGGGAGGGGGGTCCCTACAATGAGCAGTTCTTC
CDR3: CASSQDHPREGGPYNEQFF

V: TRBV7-2
J: TRBJ2-1
D: TRBD2
size: NA
length: 17
DNA: TGTGCCAGCAGCCCCCCCGAAGCGGGGGGGAGCGGCAATGAGCAGTTCTTC
CDR3: CASSPPEAGGSGNEQFF

V: TRBV9
J: TRBJ2-3
D: TRBD2
size: NA
length: 17
DNA: TGTGCCAGCAGCGTAGGTCCTAGCGGGAGGTCCTCAGATACGCAGTATTTT
CDR3: CASSVGPSGRSSDTQYF

V: TRBV6-5
J: TRBJ1-6
D: TRBD1
size: NA
length: 14
DNA: TGTGCCAGCACCGGACAGGGGTCCAATTCACCCCTCCACTTT
CDR3: CASTGQGSNSPLHF

V: TRBV28
J: TRBJ2-5
D: NA
size: NA
length: 12
DNA: TGTGCCAGCTGCTCACCTCAGGAGACCCAGTACTTC
CDR3: CASCSPQETQYF

V: TRBV30
J: TRBJ1-2
D: TRBD1
size: NA
length: 12
DNA: TGTGCCTGGGGGACAGTAGTTTATGGCTACACCTTC
CDR3: CAWGTVVYGYTF

V: TRBV29-1
J: TRBJ2-3
D: NA
size: NA
length: 13
DNA: TGCAGCGTTGAGCCCCCGGCGGCAGATACGCAGTATTTT
CDR3: CSVEPPAADTQYF

V: TRBV14
J: TRBJ2-7
D: TRBD1
size: NA
length: 15
DNA: TGTGCCAGCAGCCAACGGACAGGGAGTGGCTACGAGCAGTACTTC
CDR3: CASSQRTGSGYEQYF

V: TRBV5-1
J: TRBJ1-6
D: TRBD1
size: NA
length: 15
DNA: TGCGCCAGCAGCCCCCGGACAGGGGAGACCCCGTCCCTCCACTTT
CDR3: CASSPRTGETPSLHF

V: TRBV6-1
J: TRBJ1-1
D: NA
size: NA
length: 14
DNA: TGTGCCAGCAGTGGGGGCATATCTCCCACTGAAGCTTTCTTT
CDR3: CASSGGISPTEAFF

V: TRBV5-4
J: TRBJ2-1
D: NA
size: NA
length: 15
DNA: TGTGCCAGCAGCCAGGGACACCCCCCTGGGAATGAGCAGTTCTTC
CDR3: CASSQGHPPGNEQFF

V: TRBV19
J: TRBJ1-1
D: NA
size: NA
length: 11
DNA: TGTGCCAGTACCGTGCGCACTGAAGCTTTCTTT
CDR3: CASTVRTEAFF

V: TRBV5-1
J: TRBJ2-3
D: TRBD2
size: NA
length: 16
DNA: TGCGCCAGCAGCTTGGGGTTAGCGGGGGGCATCGATACGCAGTATTTT
CDR3: CASSLGLAGGIDTQYF

V: TRBV4-3
J: TRBJ2-2
D: NA
size: NA
length: 15
DNA: TGCGCCAGCAGCTCCAGACAGGCCTCCACCGGGGAGCTGTTTTTT
CDR3: CASSSRQASTGELFF

V: TRBV7-2
J: TRBJ1-1
D: NA
size: NA
length: 14
DNA: TGTGCCAGCAGCCCAGGGGTCCTAAACACTGAAGCTTTCTTT
CDR3: CASSPGVLNTEAFF

V: TRBV10-2
J: TRBJ2-2
D: TRBD2
size: NA
length: 15
DNA: TGCGCCAGCAGCCCGGGACTAGCGGGGTCCGGGGAGCTGTTTTTT
CDR3: CASSPGLAGSGELFF

V: TRBV4-1
J: TRBJ1-1
D: NA
size: NA
length: 12
DNA: TGCGCCAGCAGCCACCCGGCAGGGGAAGCTTTCTTT
CDR3: CASSHPAGEAFF

V: TRBV11-1
J: TRBJ1-1
D: NA
size: NA
length: 14
DNA: TGTGCCAGCAGCTCTAATTCCATCTACACTGAAGCTTTCTTT
CDR3: CASSSNSIYTEAFF

V: TRBV7-3
J: TRBJ1-1
D: TRBD1
size: NA
length: 13
DNA: TGTGCCAGCAGAGGGGACAGGGTCACTGAAGCTTTCTTT
CDR3: CASRGDRVTEAFF

V: TRBV30
J: TRBJ2-1
D: TRBD2
size: NA
length: 15
DNA: TGTGCCTGGAGTGTACTCGGGGGGGGCTACAATGAGCAGTTCTTC
CDR3: CAWSVLGGGYNEQFF

V: TRBV19
J: TRBJ1-2
D: NA
size: NA
length: 15
DNA: TGTGCCACCAGAAGACAGGCAGGGGTCTGGGATGGCTACACCTTC
CDR3: CATRRQAGVWDGYTF

V: TRBV6-5
J: TRBJ1-4
D: NA
size: NA
length: 12
DNA: TGTGCCAGCAGCACAACTAATGAAAAACTGTTTTTT
CDR3: CASSTTNEKLFF

V: TRBV6-5
J: TRBJ2-1
D: NA
size: NA
length: 13
DNA: TGTGCCAGCAGTTACCGACCTGGGCATGAGCAGTTCTTC
CDR3: CASSYRPGHEQFF

V: TRBV2
J: TRBJ2-3
D: NA
size: NA
length: 12
DNA: TGTGCCCAGTGGTCGGGTGCAGATACGCAGTATTTT
CDR3: CAQWSGADTQYF

V: TRBV7-2
J: TRBJ2-7
D: NA
size: NA
length: 14
DNA: TGTGCCAGCAGCTTGCCGGGGGGAACAGGGGAGCAGTACTTC
CDR3: CASSLPGGTGEQYF

V: TRBV11-1
J: TRBJ2-1
D: TRBD1
size: NA
length: 14
DNA: TGTGCCAGCAGCCCCTGGACAGGCGACAATGAGCAGTTCTTC
CDR3: CASSPWTGDNEQFF

V: TRBV18
J: TRBJ2-1
D: TRBD2
size: NA
length: 16
DNA: TGTGCCAGCTCACGAGAGAGCGGGGGGGCCAGGGATGAGCAGTTCTTC
CDR3: CASSRESGGARDEQFF

V: TRBV19
J: TRBJ2-3
D: NA
size: NA
length: 15
DNA: TGTGCCAGTAGTATCCGGACAGTTAGCACAGATACGCAGTATTTT
CDR3: CASSIRTVSTDTQYF

V: TRBV27
J: TRBJ2-7
D: TRBD2
size: NA
length: 15
DNA: TGTGCCAGCAGTGCCCGACTAGCGCCCTCCTACGAGCAGTACTTC
CDR3: CASSARLAPSYEQYF

V: TRBV5-4
J: TRBJ2-2
D: TRBD1
size: NA
length: 16
DNA: TGTGCCAGCAGCCCGGGACAGGGAACCTCCACCGGGGAGCTGTTTTTT
CDR3: CASSPGQGTSTGELFF

V: TRBV27
J: TRBJ2-1
D: NA
size: few
length: 17
DNA: TGTGCCAGCAGTTTATTGGGTCGGGACACCTCTGGAAATGAGCAGTTCTTC
CDR3: CASSLLGRDTSGNEQFF

V: TRBV9
J: TRBJ2-3
D: TRBD2
size: NA
length: 14
DNA: TGTGCCAGCAGCGCTAGCGGGGAATCAGATACGCAGTATTTT
CDR3: CASSASGESDTQYF

V: TRBV7-6
J: TRBJ2-7
D: NA
size: few
length: 15
DNA: TGTGCCAGCGCAAGGGGGAACCCGAAGCTCTACGAGCAGTACTTC
CDR3: CASARGNPKLYEQYF

V: TRBV6-5
J: TRBJ1-2
D: NA
size: NA
length: 13
DNA: TGTGCCAGCAGTCCCCCACAGGGTTCTGGCTACACCTTC
CDR3: CASSPPQGSGYTF

V: TRBV5-1
J: TRBJ2-5
D: TRBD1
size: NA
length: 15
DNA: TGCGCCAGCAGCCAATCGGGACAGGGAAGAGAGACCCAGTACTTC
CDR3: CASSQSGQGRETQYF

V: TRBV5-5
J: TRBJ2-5
D: TRBD1
size: NA
length: 14
DNA: TGTGCCAGCAGCCCTCGGGACAGACAAGAGACCCAGTACTTC
CDR3: CASSPRDRQETQYF

V: TRBV18
J: TRBJ2-6
D: TRBD2
size: NA
length: 16
DNA: TGTGCCAGCTCCCCTCCTGGGGGGGCTGGGGCCAACGTCCTGACTTTC
CDR3: CASSPPGGAGANVLTF

V: TRBV7-7
J: TRBJ2-5
D: TRBD2
size: NA
length: 14
DNA: TGTGCCAGCAGCTTAGGGGGAGGGGCGGAGACCCAGTACTTC
CDR3: CASSLGGGAETQYF

V: TRBV6-6
J: TRBJ1-1
D: NA
size: NA
length: 15
DNA: TGTGCCAGCAGTTACGGGGAGTGGGGGGACACTGAAGCTTTCTTT
CDR3: CASSYGEWGDTEAFF

V: TRBV30
J: TRBJ1-1
D: NA
size: NA
length: 11
DNA: TGTGCCTGGAGACTTGGGGCGTGGGCTTTCTTT
CDR3: CAWRLGAWAFF

V: TRBV5-1
J: TRBJ2-1
D: TRBD2
size: NA
length: 15
DNA: TGCGCCAGCCGGTTGAGGCGGGAGGCCTACAATGAGCAGTTCTTC
CDR3: CASRLRREAYNEQFF

V: TRBV11-2
J: TRBJ2-3
D: NA
size: NA
length: 17
DNA: TGTGCCAGCAGCTTCCCCACGAGGGGGGGTCCCGGAGATACGCAGTATTTT
CDR3: CASSFPTRGGPGDTQYF

V: TRBV7-3
J: TRBJ2-2
D: NA
size: NA
length: 15
DNA: TGTGCCAGCAGCCCGCAAACAGGGAACACCGGGGAGCTGTTTTTT
CDR3: CASSPQTGNTGELFF

V: TRBV4-2
J: TRBJ2-3
D: NA
size: NA
length: 14
DNA: TGTGCCAGCAGCCTGGTTTCGGTCACAGATACGCAGTATTTT
CDR3: CASSLVSVTDTQYF